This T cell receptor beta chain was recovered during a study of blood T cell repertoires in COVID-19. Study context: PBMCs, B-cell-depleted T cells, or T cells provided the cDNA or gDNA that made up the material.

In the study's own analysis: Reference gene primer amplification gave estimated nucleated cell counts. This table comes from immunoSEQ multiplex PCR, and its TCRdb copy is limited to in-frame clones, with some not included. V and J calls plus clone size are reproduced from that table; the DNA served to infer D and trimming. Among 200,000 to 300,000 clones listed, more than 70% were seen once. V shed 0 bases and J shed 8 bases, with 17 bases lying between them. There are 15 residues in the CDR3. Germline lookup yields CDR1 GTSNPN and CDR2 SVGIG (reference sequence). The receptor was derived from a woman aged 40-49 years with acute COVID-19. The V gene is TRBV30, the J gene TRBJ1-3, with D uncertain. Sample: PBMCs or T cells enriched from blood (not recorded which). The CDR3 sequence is CAWSVYYPPADTIYF. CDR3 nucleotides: TGTGCCTGGAGTGTATATTATCCCCCGGCGGACACCATATATTTT.